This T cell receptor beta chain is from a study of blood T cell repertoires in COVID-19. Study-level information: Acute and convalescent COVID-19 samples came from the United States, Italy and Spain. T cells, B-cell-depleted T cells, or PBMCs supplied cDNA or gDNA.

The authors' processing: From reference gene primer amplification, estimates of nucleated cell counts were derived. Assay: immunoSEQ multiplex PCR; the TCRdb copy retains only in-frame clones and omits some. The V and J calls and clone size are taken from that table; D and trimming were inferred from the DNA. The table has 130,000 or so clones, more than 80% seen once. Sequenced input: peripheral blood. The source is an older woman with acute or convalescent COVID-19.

The CDR3, as DNA: TGTGCCATCAGGGGGACAGGGCGTTCTGAAAAACTGTTTTTT. Translating gives CAIRGTGRSEKLFF. The gene calls are TRBV10-3 and TRBJ1-4, with TRBD1 identical over 9 bases. The CDR3 contains 14 residues. CDR1 ENHRY and CDR2 SYGVKD come from the germline V gene. With V trimmed by 6 bases and J by 7 bases, 6 bases remained unmatched.